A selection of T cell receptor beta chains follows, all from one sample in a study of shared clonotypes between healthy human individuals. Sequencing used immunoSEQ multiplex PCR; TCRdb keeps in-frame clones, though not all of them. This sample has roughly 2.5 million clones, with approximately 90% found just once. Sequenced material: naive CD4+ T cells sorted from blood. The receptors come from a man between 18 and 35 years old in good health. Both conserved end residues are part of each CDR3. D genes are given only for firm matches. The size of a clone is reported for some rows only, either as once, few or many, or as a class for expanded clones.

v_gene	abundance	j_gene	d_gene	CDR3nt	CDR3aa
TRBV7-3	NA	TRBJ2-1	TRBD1	TGTGCCAGCAGCTTATCAGGGGGCGCCTACAATGAGCAGTTCTTC	CASSLSGGAYNEQFF
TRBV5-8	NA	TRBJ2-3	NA	TGTGCCAGCAGTCCCCAACCCCTCACAGATACGCAGTATTTT	CASSPQPLTDTQYF
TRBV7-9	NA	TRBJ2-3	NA	TGTGCCAGCAGCTTGCTTGGTGCCCCCACAGATACGCAGTATTTT	CASSLLGAPTDTQYF
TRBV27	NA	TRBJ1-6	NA	TGTGCCAGCAGGGATCTCGGACCGGTAGCCCTCCACTTT	CASRDLGPVALHF
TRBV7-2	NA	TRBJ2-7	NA	TGTGCCAGCAGCTTAGAAGGGGGAGTCTACGAGCAGTACTTC	CASSLEGGVYEQYF
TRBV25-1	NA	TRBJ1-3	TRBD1	TGTGCCAGCAGTGAATCGGCAGGGGGTGCCGGAAACACCATATATTTT	CASSESAGGAGNTIYF
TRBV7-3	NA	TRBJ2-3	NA	TGTGCCAGCAGCTTGGAGGTCGCGGATACGCAGTATTTT	CASSLEVADTQYF
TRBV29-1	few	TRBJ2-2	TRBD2	TGCAGCGTCCGGACTAGTGGGTCGACCGGGGAGCTGTTTTTT	CSVRTSGSTGELFF
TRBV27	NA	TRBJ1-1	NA	TGTGCCAGCGGCCGACTAGGAACAGGGAGGGGGGTTGAAGCTTTCTTT	CASGRLGTGRGVEAFF
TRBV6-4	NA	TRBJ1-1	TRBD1	TGTGCCAGCAGTGACCCTACCGACAGGGGTGGAGAAGCTTTCTTT	CASSDPTDRGGEAFF
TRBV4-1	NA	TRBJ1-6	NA	TGCGCCAGCAGCCCAGTTCCGGGGGATTCACCCCTCCACTTT	CASSPVPGDSPLHF
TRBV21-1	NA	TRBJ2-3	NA	TGTGCCAGCAGCAAAGAACTAGCGGGGGGGGTTATCACAGATACGCAGTATTTT	CASSKELAGGVITDTQYF
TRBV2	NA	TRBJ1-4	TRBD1	TGTGCCAGCAGGGGAGGGACAGATTGGGGTTGGGAAAAACTGTTTTTT	CASRGGTDWGWEKLFF
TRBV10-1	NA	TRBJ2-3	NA	TGCGCCAGCAGTGAACGGGGGAAAGATACGCAGTATTTT	CASSERGKDTQYF
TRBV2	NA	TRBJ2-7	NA	TGTGCCAGCAGTGAAGCCCCTAGTGGCATCTACGAGCAGTACTTC	CASSEAPSGIYEQYF
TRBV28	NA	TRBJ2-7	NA	TGTGCCAGTAAGTCCACCATGAGCTCCTACGAGCAGTACTTC	CASKSTMSSYEQYF
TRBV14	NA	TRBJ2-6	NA	TGTGCCAGCAGCCTGTCTAGGGGGTCTGGAGCCAACGTCCTGACTTTC	CASSLSRGSGANVLTF
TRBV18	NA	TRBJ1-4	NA	TGTGCCAGCTCACTCCTACAGGGACCAGTAGAAAAACTGTTTTTT	CASSLLQGPVEKLFF
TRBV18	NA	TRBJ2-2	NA	TGTGCCAGCTCCGACGACCTCACCGGGGAGCTGTTTTTT	CASSDDLTGELFF
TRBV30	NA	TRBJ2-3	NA	TGTGCCTGGAGCACGTGGGGGGTAGGGGACACAGATACGCAGTATTTT	CAWSTWGVGDTDTQYF
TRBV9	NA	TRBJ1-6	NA	TGTGCCAGCAGCGCAGGGAGTCCACCCCTCCACTTT	CASSAGSPPLHF
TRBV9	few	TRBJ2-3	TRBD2	TGTGCCAGCAGCGTAGACGGGGGGAGCACAGATACGCAGTATTTT	CASSVDGGSTDTQYF
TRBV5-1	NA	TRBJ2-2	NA	TGCGCCAGCAGCTCTCAGGGGAGCACCGGGGAGCTGTTTTTT	CASSSQGSTGELFF
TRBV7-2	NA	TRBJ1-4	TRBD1	TGTGCCAGCAGTCAGGGGGAGTGGGAAAAACTGTTTTTT	CASSQGEWEKLFF
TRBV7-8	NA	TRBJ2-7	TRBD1	TGTGCCAGCAGCTTAGGGACAGGGGGACAGTACTTC	CASSLGTGGQYF
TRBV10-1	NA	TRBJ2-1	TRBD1	TGCGCCAGCAGTGGAACAGGGGGGTCCTACAATGAGCAGTTCTTC	CASSGTGGSYNEQFF
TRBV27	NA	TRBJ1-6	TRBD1	TGTGCCAGGACAGACAGGGTTAATTCACCCCTCCACTTT	CARTDRVNSPLHF
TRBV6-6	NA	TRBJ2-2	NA	TGTGCCAGCAGTCAGACGGAAGGGGACACCGGGGAGCTGTTTTTT	CASSQTEGDTGELFF
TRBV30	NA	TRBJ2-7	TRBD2	TGTGCCTGGAGTCAATGGAGGCTAGCGGACTATTCCTACGAGCAGTACTTC	CAWSQWRLADYSYEQYF
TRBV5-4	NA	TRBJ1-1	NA	TGTGCCAGCAGCTTTGACGGGAAGATGAACACTGAAGCTTTCTTT	CASSFDGKMNTEAFF
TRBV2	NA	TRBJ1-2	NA	TGTGCCAGCAGACTAAACCTTAACTATGGCTACACCTTC	CASRLNLNYGYTF
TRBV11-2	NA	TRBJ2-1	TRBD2	TGTGCCAGCCGGGCGCTAGCGGGAGTGGGCAATGAGCAGTTCTTC	CASRALAGVGNEQFF
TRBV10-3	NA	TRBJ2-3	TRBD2	TGTGCCTCCCGGGGGACTAGCGGGGGTGGGGGCACAGATACGCAGTATTTT	CASRGTSGGGGTDTQYF
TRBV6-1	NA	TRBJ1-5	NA	TGTGCCAGCAGTGAAGTTAAGGGGGGTCGACAGCCCCAGCATTTT	CASSEVKGGRQPQHF
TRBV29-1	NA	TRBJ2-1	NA	TGCAGCTTGGGACGGCAACTCGGTGAGCAGTTCTTC	CSLGRQLGEQFF
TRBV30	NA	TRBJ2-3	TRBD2	TGTGCCTGGAACCCCTCGGGACTAGGTGCAGATACGCAGTATTTT	CAWNPSGLGADTQYF
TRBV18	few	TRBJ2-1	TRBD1	TGTGCCAGCTCAACCTGGGACAGGGGGTACAATGAGCAGTTCTTC	CASSTWDRGYNEQFF